This is a list of T cell receptor beta chains from one sample in a study of control samples from healthy donors and cancer patients. Data came from immunoSEQ multiplex PCR; TCRdb stores just in-frame clones and leaves some out. This sample has over 150,000 clones, with approximately 94% found just once. The sample taken for sequencing was blood. These receptors all stem from a woman under 30 in good health. The CDR3 runs from the conserved cysteine through the conserved F or W. The order of the fields is J gene, D gene, V gene, CDR3 DNA, CDR3 protein. A D gene is named only where the DNA matches it firmly.

j_gene: TRBJ1-2
d_gene: TRBD1
v_gene: TRBV7-2
CDR3nt: TGTGCCAGCAGCTACACTAGGCAGGGGGGGGATGGCTACACCTTC
CDR3aa: CASSYTRQGGDGYTF

j_gene: TRBJ1-1
d_gene: .
v_gene: TRBV28
CDR3nt: TGTGCCAGCAGTTCGTTCACCGTGGGTCGGGGGCGGACTGAAGCTTTCTTT
CDR3aa: CASSSFTVGRGRTEAFF

j_gene: TRBJ2-7
d_gene: TRBD1
v_gene: TRBV5-1
CDR3nt: TGCGCCAGCAGCTCCGGGACAGGGGTCTACGAGCAGTACTTC
CDR3aa: CASSSGTGVYEQYF

j_gene: TRBJ2-5
d_gene: .
v_gene: TRBV7-2
CDR3nt: TGTGCCAGCAGCCGTGGGGGGAAAGAGACCCAGTACTTC
CDR3aa: CASSRGGKETQYF

j_gene: TRBJ2-3
d_gene: TRBD2
v_gene: TRBV28
CDR3nt: TGTGCCAGCAGTTTTCTAGCGGGGGGGCCTTCCCCAGATACGCAGTATTTT
CDR3aa: CASSFLAGGPSPDTQYF

j_gene: TRBJ1-1
d_gene: .
v_gene: TRBV10-3
CDR3nt: TGTGCCATCAGTGAGTCGGGGAACACTGAAGCTTTCTTT
CDR3aa: CAISESGNTEAFF

j_gene: TRBJ2-7
d_gene: .
v_gene: TRBV7-2
CDR3nt: TGTGCCAGCAGCTTAGCGGGAGGTTCCCACGAGCAGTACTTC
CDR3aa: CASSLAGGSHEQYF

j_gene: TRBJ2-7
d_gene: TRBD2
v_gene: TRBV27
CDR3nt: TGTGCCAGCAGACGAAAGACTAGCGGTCCCTACGAGCAGTACTTC
CDR3aa: CASRRKTSGPYEQYF

j_gene: TRBJ1-1
d_gene: .
v_gene: TRBV28
CDR3nt: TGTGCCAGCAGTGAGTTTTACACTGAAGCTTTCTTT
CDR3aa: CASSEFYTEAFF

j_gene: TRBJ2-3
d_gene: .
v_gene: TRBV5-6
CDR3nt: TGTGCCAGCAGCTTGGCTGGAGGCACAGATACGCAGTATTTT
CDR3aa: CASSLAGGTDTQYF

j_gene: TRBJ1-2
d_gene: .
v_gene: TRBV7-2
CDR3nt: TGTGCCAGCAGCTTTCAAAACGGGGGGGAATATGGCTACACCTTC
CDR3aa: CASSFQNGGEYGYTF

j_gene: TRBJ1-4
d_gene: .
v_gene: TRBV7-2
CDR3nt: TGTGCCAGCAGCTTAGGACGGAAAGAAAAACTGTTTTTT
CDR3aa: CASSLGRKEKLFF

j_gene: TRBJ2-5
d_gene: .
v_gene: TRBV7-6
CDR3nt: TGTGCCAGCAGCTTAATTTCGTCCGGACCGGGCGAGACCCAGTACTTC
CDR3aa: CASSLISSGPGETQYF